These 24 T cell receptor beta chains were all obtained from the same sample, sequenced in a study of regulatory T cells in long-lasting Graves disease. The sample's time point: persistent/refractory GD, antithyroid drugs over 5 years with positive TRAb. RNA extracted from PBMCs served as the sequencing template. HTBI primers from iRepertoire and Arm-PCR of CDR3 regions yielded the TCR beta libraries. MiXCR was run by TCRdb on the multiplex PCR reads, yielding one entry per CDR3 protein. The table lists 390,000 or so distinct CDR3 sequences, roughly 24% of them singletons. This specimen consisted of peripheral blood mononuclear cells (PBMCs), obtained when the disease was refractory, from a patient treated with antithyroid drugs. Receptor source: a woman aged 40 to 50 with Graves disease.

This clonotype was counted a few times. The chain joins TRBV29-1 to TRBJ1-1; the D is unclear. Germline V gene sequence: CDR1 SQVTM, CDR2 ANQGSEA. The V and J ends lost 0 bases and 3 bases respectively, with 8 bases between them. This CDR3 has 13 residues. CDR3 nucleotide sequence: TGCAGCGTTGAAGAGACCGAATACACTGAAGCTTTCTTT. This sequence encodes CSVEETEYTEAFF.

CDR3 loop: CASRTAPDREATDTQYF. The DNA of the CDR3 is TGTGCCAGCAGAACCGCCCCGGACAGGGAAGCAACAGATACGCAGTATTTT. This chain connects TRBV28 to TRBJ2-3; 8 bases are a match to TRBD1. The germline V gene has CDR1 MDHEN and CDR2 SYDVKM. CDR3 size: 17 residues. V shed 6 bases and J 3 bases; nucleotides not matched to a gene: 14.

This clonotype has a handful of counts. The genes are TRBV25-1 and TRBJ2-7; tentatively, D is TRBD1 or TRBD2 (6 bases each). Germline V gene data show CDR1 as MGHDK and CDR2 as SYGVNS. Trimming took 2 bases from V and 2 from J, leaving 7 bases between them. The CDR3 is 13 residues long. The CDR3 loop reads CASSERGAYEQYF. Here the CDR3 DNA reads TGTGCCAGCAGTGAAAGGGGGGCCTACGAGCAGTACTTC.

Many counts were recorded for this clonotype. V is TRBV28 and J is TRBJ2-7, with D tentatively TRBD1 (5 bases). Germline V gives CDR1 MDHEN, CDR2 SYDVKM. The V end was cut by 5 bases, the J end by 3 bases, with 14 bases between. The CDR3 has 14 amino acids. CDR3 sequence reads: CASSAEDTSYEQYF. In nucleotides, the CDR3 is TGTGCCAGCAGTGCCGAGGACACAAGCTACGAGCAGTACTTC.

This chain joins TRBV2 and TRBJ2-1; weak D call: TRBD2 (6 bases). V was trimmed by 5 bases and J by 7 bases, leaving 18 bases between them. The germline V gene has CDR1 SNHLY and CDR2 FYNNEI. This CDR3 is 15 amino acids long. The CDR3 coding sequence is TGTGCCAGCAGTTATTCGGACTCCCGGGGGAATGAGCAGTTCTTC. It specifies CASSYSDSRGNEQFF.

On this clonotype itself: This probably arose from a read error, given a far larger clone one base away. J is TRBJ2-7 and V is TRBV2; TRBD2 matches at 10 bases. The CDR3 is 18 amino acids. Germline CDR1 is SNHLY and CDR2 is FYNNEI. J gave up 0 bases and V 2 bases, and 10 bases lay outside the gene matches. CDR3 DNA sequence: TGTGCCAGCAGTGAATGGTTAGCCGGGACTAGCGACTCCTACGAGCAGTACTTC. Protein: CASSEWLAGTSDSYEQYF.

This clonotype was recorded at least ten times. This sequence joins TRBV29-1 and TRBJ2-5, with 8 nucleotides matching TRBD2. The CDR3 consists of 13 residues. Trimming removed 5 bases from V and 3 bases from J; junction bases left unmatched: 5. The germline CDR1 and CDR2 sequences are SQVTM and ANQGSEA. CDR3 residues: CSVIAGWEETQYF. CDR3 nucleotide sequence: TGCAGCGTTATAGCGGGGTGGGAAGAGACCCAGTACTTC.

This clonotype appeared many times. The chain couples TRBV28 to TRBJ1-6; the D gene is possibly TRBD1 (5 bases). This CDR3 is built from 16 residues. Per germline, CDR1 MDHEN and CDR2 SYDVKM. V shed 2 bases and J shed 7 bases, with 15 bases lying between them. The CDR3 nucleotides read TGTGCCAGCAGTTTAAGGAGGGGAGTGCAGAATTCACCCCTCCACTTT. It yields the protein CASSLRRGVQNSPLHF.

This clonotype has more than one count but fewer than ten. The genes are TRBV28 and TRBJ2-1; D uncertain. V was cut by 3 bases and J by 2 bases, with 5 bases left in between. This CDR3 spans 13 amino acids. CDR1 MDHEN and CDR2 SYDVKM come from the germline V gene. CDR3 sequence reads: CASSLFPYNEQFF. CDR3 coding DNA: TGTGCCAGCAGTTTGTTTCCCTACAATGAGCAGTTCTTC.

Here the CDR3 reads CASSSQGWAFEQPQHF. CDR3 DNA: TGTGCCAGCAGTTCACAGGGGTGGGCTTTTGAGCAGCCCCAGCATTTT. The chain carries TRBV27 and TRBJ1-5; 7 positions agree with TRBD1. Germline V gene lookup returns CDR1 MNHEY and CDR2 SMNVEV (reference sequence). Trimming cost V 4 bases and J 7 bases; bases outside gene matches: 13. This CDR3 is 16 amino acids long.

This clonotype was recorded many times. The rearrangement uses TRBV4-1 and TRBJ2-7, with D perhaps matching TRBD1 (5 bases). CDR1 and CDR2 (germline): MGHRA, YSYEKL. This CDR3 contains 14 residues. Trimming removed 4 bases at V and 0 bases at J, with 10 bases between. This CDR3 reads CASSRKGFSYEQYF. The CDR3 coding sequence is TGCGCCAGCAGCCGAAAGGGGTTCTCCTACGAGCAGTACTTC.

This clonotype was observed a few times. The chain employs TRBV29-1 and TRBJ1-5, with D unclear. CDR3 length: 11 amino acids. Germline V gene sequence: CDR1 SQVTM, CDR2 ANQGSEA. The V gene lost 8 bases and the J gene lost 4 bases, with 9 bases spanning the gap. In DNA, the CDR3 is TGCAGCCCTGGTCTGAATCAGCCCCAGCATTTT. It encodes CSPGLNQPQHF.

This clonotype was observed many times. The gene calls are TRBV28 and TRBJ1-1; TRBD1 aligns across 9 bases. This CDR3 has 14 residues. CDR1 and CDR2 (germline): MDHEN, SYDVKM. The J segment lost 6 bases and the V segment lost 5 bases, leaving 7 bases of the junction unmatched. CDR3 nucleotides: TGTGCCAGCAGTCCACGGACAGGGGAGGCTGAAGCTTTCTTT. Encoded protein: CASSPRTGEAEAFF.

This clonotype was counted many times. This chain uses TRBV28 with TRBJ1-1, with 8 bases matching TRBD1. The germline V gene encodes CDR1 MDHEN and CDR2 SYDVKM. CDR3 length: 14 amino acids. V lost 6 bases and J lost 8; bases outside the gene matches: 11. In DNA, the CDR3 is TGTGCCAGCAGCATCGCCTGGGGACAGGCGGAAGCTTTCTTT. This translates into CASSIAWGQAEAFF.

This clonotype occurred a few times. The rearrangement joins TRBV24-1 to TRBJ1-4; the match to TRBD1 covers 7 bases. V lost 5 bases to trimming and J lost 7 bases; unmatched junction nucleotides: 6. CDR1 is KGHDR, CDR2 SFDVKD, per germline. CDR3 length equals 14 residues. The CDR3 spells CATSGGTASEKLFF. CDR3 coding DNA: TGTGCCACCAGTGGCGGGACAGCCTCTGAAAAACTGTTTTTT.

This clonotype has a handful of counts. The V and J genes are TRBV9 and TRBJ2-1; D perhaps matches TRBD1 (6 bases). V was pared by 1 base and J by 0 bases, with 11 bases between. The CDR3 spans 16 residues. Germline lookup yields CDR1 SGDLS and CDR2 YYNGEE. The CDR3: CASSVPTGNSYNEQFF. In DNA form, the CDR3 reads TGTGCCAGCAGCGTACCTACAGGGAACTCCTACAATGAGCAGTTCTTC.

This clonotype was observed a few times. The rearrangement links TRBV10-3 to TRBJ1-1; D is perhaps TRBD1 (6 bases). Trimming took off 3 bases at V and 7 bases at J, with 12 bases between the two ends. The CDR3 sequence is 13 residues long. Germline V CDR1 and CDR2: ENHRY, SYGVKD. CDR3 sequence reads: CAISDPQGSEAFF. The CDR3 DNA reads TGTGCCATCAGTGACCCCCAGGGGAGTGAAGCTTTCTTT.

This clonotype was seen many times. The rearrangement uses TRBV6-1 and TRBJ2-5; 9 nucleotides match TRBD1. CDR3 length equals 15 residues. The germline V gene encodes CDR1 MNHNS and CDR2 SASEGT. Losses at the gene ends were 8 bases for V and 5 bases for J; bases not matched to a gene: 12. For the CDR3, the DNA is TGTGCCAGCGCCCGGACAGGGGTTTTGTCCGAGACCCAGTACTTC. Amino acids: CASARTGVLSETQYF.

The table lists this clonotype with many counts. CDR3 residues: CASSEGQGWGNTEAFF. The CDR3, as DNA: TGTGCCAGCAGTGAAGGACAGGGCTGGGGAAACACTGAAGCTTTCTTT. V usage is TRBV2 and J usage is TRBJ1-1, with 7 bases that match TRBD1. This CDR3 contains 16 residues. Germline lookup yields CDR1 SNHLY and CDR2 FYNNEI. V lost 1 base, J lost 2 bases, and 7 bases stayed unmatched.

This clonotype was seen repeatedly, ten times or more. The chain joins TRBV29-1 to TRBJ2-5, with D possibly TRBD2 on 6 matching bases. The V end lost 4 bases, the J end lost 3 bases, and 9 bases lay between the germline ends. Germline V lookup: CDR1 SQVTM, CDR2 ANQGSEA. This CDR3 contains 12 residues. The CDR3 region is CSVARGEETQYF. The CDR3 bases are TGCAGCGTTGCGCGGGGAGAAGAGACCCAGTACTTC.

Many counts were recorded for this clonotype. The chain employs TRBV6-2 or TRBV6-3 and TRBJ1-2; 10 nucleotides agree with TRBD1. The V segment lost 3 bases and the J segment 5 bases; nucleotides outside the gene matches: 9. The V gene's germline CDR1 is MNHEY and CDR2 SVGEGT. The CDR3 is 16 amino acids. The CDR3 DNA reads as TGTGCCAGCAGTTATAGGAGACAGGGGGCTGAGTATGGCTACACCTTC. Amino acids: CASSYRRQGAEYGYTF.

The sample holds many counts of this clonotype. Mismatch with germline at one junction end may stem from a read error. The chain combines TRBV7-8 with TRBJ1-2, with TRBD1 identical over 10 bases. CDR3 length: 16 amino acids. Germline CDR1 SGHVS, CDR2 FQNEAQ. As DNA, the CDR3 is TGTGCCAGCAGCTTGTTTAGGACAGGGGGAAACTTTGGCTACACCTTC. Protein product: CASSLFRTGGNFGYTF.

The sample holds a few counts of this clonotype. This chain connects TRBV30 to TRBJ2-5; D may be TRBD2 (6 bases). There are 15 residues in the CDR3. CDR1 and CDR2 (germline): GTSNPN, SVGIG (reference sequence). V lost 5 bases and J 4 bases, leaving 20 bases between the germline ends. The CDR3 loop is CAWDVRWGGRETQYF. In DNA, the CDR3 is TGTGCCTGGGATGTTAGATGGGGAGGCCGAGAGACCCAGTACTTC. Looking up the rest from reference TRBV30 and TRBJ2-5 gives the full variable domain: SQTIHQWPATLVQPVGSPLSLECTVEGTSNPNLYWYRQAAGRGLQLLFYSVGIGQISSEVPQNLSASRPQDRQFILSSKKLLLSDSGFYLCAWDVRWGGRETQYFGPGTRLLVL.

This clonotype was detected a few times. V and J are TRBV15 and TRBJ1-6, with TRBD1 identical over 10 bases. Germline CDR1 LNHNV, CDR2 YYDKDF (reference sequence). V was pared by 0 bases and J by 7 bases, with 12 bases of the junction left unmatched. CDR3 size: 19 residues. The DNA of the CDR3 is TGTGCCACCAGCAGAGATCTGGACAGGGGGGACTTGGGAAATTCACCCCTCCACTTT. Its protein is CATSRDLDRGDLGNSPLHF.